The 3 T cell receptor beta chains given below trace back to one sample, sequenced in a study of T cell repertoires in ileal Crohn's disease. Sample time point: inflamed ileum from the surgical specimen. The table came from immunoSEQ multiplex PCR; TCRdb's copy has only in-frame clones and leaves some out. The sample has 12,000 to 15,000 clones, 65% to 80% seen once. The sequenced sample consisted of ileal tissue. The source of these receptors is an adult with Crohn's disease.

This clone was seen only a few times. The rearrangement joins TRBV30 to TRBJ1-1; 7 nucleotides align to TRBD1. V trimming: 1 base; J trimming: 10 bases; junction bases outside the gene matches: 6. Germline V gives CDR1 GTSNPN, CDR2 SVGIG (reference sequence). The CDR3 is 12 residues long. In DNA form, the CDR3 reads TGTGCCTGGAGTGGACAGGGAGTAGCAGCTTTCTTT. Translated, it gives CAWSGQGVAAFF.

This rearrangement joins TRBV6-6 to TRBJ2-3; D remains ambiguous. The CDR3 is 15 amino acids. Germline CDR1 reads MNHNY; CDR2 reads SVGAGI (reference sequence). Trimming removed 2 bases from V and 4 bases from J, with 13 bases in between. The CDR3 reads CASSYTRIGPDTQYF. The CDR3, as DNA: TGTGCCAGCAGTTACACGAGAATTGGTCCAGATACGCAGTATTTT.

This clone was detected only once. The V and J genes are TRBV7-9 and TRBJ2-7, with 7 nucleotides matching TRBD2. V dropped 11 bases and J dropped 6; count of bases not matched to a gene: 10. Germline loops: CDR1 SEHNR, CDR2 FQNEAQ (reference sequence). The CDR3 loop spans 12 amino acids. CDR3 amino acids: CALREEFGEQYF. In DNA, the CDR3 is TGTGCCCTCCGGGAGGAATTCGGCGAGCAGTACTTC.